These T cell receptor beta chains were read from a single sample in a study of CD8+ T cells in alopecia areata. Clones were sequenced by immunoSEQ multiplex PCR, and TCRdb holds only the in-frame ones, with some missing. In the table there are 150,000 to 200,000 clones, about 54% of which are singletons. The starting material was CD4+ T cells sorted from blood, obtained at approximately week 60, from a patient treated with tofacitinib. These receptors originate from a human donor with alopecia areata. Each CDR3 is given with its conserved first and last residue. Each record gives: V gene, clone size, D gene, J gene, CDR3 DNA, CDR3 protein. The D gene is left open where the match is weak. Clone size appears in some rows only: once, few, many, or a class for an expanded clone.

TRBV18	few	.	TRBJ2-5	TGTGCCAGCTCACGCCTCGAGAAGACCCAGTACTTC	CASSRLEKTQYF
TRBV5-1	.	TRBD1	TRBJ2-4	TGCGCCAGCAGCCCGCGAGGTGGACAGGGGGCGGCCAAAAACATTCAGTACTTC	CASSPRGGQGAAKNIQYF
TRBV9	.	.	TRBJ2-1	TGTGCCAGCAGCGTAGGGGAAAATGAGCAGTTCTTC	CASSVGENEQFF
TRBV6-5	.	.	TRBJ2-4	TGTGCCAGCAGTTACTCGGGCGGGATGAAAAGCATTCAGTACTTC	CASSYSGGMKSIQYF
TRBV7-3	few	TRBD2	TRBJ2-2	TGTGCCAGCAGCCGGACTAGCTATTGGTCCGGGGAGCTGTTTTTT	CASSRTSYWSGELFF
TRBV5-4	.	TRBD2	TRBJ2-3	TGTGCCAGCAGCGCCCCCCCGGCGGGGGCAGATACGCAGTATTTT	CASSAPPAGADTQYF
TRBV29-1	.	.	TRBJ1-3	TGCAGCGTTGGTGCCGCAGACCTCTCTGGAAACACCATATATTTT	CSVGAADLSGNTIYF
TRBV25-1	.	.	TRBJ2-1	TGTGCCAGCAGTGTTTACAATGAGCAGTTCTTC	CASSVYNEQFF
TRBV11-2	.	.	TRBJ2-3	TGTGCCAGCAGCTTAGCGGTTCCAGGGCGGGATACGCAGTATTTT	CASSLAVPGRDTQYF
TRBV5-1	few	TRBD1	TRBJ2-5	TGCGCCAGCAGCCTTAGACAGGGCTCAGAGACCCAGTACTTC	CASSLRQGSETQYF
TRBV2	few	TRBD1	TRBJ1-5	TGTGCCAGCAGTGAACCCTCTACAGGGGGAAGTCGGTCTAATCAGCCCCAGCATTTT	CASSEPSTGGSRSNQPQHF
TRBV30	.	.	TRBJ1-1	TGTGCCTGGAGTGTACCGCAGGGACATAGGAACACTGAAGCTTTCTTT	CAWSVPQGHRNTEAFF
TRBV15	.	.	TRBJ2-5	TGTGCCACCAGCAGGGAGGGGGCCAGACAAGAGACCCAGTACTTC	CATSREGARQETQYF
TRBV30	.	.	TRBJ1-2	TGTGCCTGGAGCGTTACAGTTAACTATGGCTACACCTTC	CAWSVTVNYGYTF
TRBV20-1	few	.	TRBJ1-2	TGCAGTGCCCAAGGGACGGGGGGCTACACCTTC	CSAQGTGGYTF
TRBV29-1	few	.	TRBJ2-2	TGCAGCGTTGGGGGTGGCACCGGGGAGCTGTTTTTT	CSVGGGTGELFF
TRBV5-1	.	TRBD2	TRBJ2-5	TGCGCCAGCAGCAGACTAGCGGGGTCTAACCAAGAGACCCAGTACTTC	CASSRLAGSNQETQYF
TRBV5-1	.	TRBD2	TRBJ2-7	TGCGCCAGCAGCACCCGCGGGGGGCGAGGATACGAGCAGTACTTC	CASSTRGGRGYEQYF
TRBV5-6	.	.	TRBJ2-1	TGTGCCAGCAGCGGACAGTACAATGAGCAGTTCTTC	CASSGQYNEQFF
TRBV29-1	.	.	TRBJ1-1	TGCAGCGTTGTCTGGACAGAGAACACTGAAGCTTTCTTT	CSVVWTENTEAFF
TRBV5-1	few	.	TRBJ2-5	TGCGCCAGCACCGACGGACGCACCCAAGAGACCCAGTACTTC	CASTDGRTQETQYF
TRBV23-1	.	.	TRBJ2-2	TGCGCCAGCAGCCCCTCGGGGCAAGAGGGGAACACCGGGGAGCTGTTTTTT	CASSPSGQEGNTGELFF
TRBV25-1	.	TRBD2	TRBJ2-3	TGTGCCAGCAGTGAAGAGGTAGCGGGGGGCTCTAGCACAGATACGCAGTATTTT	CASSEEVAGGSSTDTQYF
TRBV6-5	.	.	TRBJ1-3	TGTGCCGCATCTCCGCGAGGGGAAATAAAAAACACCATATATTTT	CAASPRGEIKNTIYF
TRBV5-6	few	.	TRBJ2-2	TGTGCCAGCAGCCTCGGACAGTGGCCGAACACCGGGGAGCTGTTTTTT	CASSLGQWPNTGELFF
TRBV29-1	.	TRBD1	TRBJ1-5	TGCAGCGCCGGGACAGGGCGGAATCAGCCCCAGCATTTT	CSAGTGRNQPQHF
TRBV5-6	few	.	TRBJ1-1	TGTGCCAGCAGGCCGGCACACACGGGAGGCACTGAAGCTTTCTTT	CASRPAHTGGTEAFF
TRBV6-6	.	.	TRBJ2-4	TGTGCCAGCAGTGGGGATAAAAACATTCAGTACTTC	CASSGDKNIQYF
TRBV30	.	.	TRBJ1-5	TGTGCCTGGAGTGTATCGGGTCAGCCCCAGCATTTT	CAWSVSGQPQHF
TRBV2	.	.	TRBJ1-5	TGTGCCAGCAGTGAACTGGGAAGTGGCAATCAGCCCCAGCATTTT	CASSELGSGNQPQHF
TRBV14	.	.	TRBJ2-3	TGTGCCAGCAGCCAAGGGACAGCAGATACGCAGTATTTT	CASSQGTADTQYF
TRBV4-1	.	TRBD2	TRBJ2-6	TGCGCCAGCAGCCACCGGGGGGTTTCTGGGGCCAACGTCCTGACTTTC	CASSHRGVSGANVLTF
TRBV19	.	TRBD1	TRBJ1-5	TGTGCCAGCAGGGGGCCGCCCCAGCATTTT	CASRGPPQHF
TRBV29-1	.	.	TRBJ1-1	TGCAGCTCAACAGAGAACACTGAAGCTTTCTTT	CSSTENTEAFF
TRBV5-1	few	.	TRBJ2-7	TGCGCCAGCAGCGTCCGGACAGCCACCTCCGAGCAGTACTTC	CASSVRTATSEQYF
TRBV6-1	.	.	TRBJ2-5	TGTGCCAGCAGTGTAGGGACGATGGAGACCCAGTACTTC	CASSVGTMETQYF
TRBV29-1	.	.	TRBJ1-1	TGCAGCGTTCGGGGAACTGAAGCTTTCTTT	CSVRGTEAFF
TRBV29-1	.	.	TRBJ1-3	TGCAGCGTTGGAACTGGAGGAAACACCATATATTTT	CSVGTGGNTIYF
TRBV15	.	.	TRBJ1-2	TGTGCCACCAGCAGACAGGGGAGCGGCTATGGCTACACCTTC	CATSRQGSGYGYTF
TRBV2	few	TRBD1	TRBJ1-4	TGTGCCAGCGACCGGGACAGGGATGAAAAACTGTTTTTT	CASDRDRDEKLFF